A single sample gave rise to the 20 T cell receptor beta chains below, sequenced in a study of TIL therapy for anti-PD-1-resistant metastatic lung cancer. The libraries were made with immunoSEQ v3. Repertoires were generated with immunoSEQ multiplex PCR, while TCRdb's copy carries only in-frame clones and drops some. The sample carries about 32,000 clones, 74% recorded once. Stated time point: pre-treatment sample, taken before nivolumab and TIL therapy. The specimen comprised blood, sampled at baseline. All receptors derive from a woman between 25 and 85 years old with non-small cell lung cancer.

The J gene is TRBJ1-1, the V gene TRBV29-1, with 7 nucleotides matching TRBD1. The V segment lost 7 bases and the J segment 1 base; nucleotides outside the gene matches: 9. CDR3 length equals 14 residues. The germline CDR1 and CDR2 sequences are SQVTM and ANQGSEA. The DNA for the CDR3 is TGCAGCGAACGGGACAGAAATAAGAACACTGAAGCTTTCTTT. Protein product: CSERDRNKNTEAFF. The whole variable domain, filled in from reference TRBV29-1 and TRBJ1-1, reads SAVISQKPSRDICQRGTSLTIQCQVDSQVTMMFWYRQQPGQSLTLIATANQGSEATYESGFVIDKFPISRPNLTFSTLTVSNMSPEDSSIYLCSERDRNKNTEAFFGQGTRLTVV.

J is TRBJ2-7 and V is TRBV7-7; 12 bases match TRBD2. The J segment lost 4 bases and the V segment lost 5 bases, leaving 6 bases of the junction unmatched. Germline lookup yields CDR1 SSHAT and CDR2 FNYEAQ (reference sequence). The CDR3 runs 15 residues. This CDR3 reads CASSQSGTSGYEQYF. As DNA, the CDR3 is TGTGCCAGCAGCCAATCCGGGACTAGCGGGTACGAGCAGTACTTC. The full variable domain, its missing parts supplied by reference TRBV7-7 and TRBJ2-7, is GAGVSQSPRYKVTKRGQDVTLRCDPISSHATLYWYQQALGQGPEFLTYFNYEAQPDKSGLPSDRFSAERPEGSISTLTIQRTEQRDSAMYRCASSQSGTSGYEQYFGPGTRLTVT.

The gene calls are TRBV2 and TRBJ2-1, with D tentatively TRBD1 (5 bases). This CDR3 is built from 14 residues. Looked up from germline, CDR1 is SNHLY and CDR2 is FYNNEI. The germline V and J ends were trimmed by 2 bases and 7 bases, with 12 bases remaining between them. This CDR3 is CASSEQGSRNEQFF. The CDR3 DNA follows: TGTGCCAGCAGTGAACAGGGTAGCCGAAATGAGCAGTTCTTC.

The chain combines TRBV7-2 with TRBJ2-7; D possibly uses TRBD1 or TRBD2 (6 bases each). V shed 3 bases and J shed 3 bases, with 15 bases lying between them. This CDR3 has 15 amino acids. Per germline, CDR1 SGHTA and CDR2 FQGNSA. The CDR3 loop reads CASSFPGARRYEQYF. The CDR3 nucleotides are TGTGCCAGCAGCTTTCCGGGGGCCCGTCGCTACGAGCAGTACTTC.

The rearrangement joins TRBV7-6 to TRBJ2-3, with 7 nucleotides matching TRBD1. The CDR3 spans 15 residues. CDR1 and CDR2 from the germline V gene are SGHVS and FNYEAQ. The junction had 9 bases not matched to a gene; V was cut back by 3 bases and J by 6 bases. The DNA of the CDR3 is TGTGCCAGCAGCTTTGACGGGACAGTTGGGGATACGCAGTATTTT. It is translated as CASSFDGTVGDTQYF.

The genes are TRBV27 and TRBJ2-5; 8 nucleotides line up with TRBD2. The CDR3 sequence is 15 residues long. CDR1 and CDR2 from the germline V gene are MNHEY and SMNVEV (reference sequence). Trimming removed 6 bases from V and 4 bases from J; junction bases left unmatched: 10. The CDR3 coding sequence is TGTGCCAGCAGCCCAAGGCCGGGAGGGCGAGAGACCCAGTACTTC. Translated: CASSPRPGGRETQYF.

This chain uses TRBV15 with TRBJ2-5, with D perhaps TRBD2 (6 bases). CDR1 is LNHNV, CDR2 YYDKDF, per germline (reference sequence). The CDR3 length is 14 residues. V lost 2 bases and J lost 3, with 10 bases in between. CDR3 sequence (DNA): TGTGCCACCAGCAGAATGGACTATGAAGAGACCCAGTACTTC. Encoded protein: CATSRMDYEETQYF. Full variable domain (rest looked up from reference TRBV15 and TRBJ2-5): DAMVIQNPRYQVTQFGKPVTLSCSQTLNHNVMYWYQQKSSQAPKLLFHYYDKDFNNEADTPDNFQSRRPNTSFCFLDIRSPGLGDTAMYLCATSRMDYEETQYFGPGTRLLVL.

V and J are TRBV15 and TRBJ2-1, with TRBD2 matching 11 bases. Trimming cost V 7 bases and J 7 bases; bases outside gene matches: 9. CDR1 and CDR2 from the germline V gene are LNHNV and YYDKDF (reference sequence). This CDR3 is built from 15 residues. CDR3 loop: CATNEGLAAINEQFF. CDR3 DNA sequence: TGTGCCACCAATGAGGGACTAGCGGCGATTAATGAGCAGTTCTTC.

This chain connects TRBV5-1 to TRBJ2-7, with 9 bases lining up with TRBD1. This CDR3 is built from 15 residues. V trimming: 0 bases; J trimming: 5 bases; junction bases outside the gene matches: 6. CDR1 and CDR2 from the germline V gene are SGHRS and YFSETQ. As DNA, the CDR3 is TGCGCCAGCAGCTTGGGACAGGGGGTAGGAGACGAGCAGTACTTC. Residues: CASSLGQGVGDEQYF.

The CDR3 region is CSGTGVSGQSTEAFF. In DNA, the CDR3 is TGCAGCGGGACGGGGGTATCGGGACAGAGCACTGAAGCTTTCTTT. This chain uses TRBV29-1 with TRBJ1-1, with 7 bases lining up with TRBD1. CDR1 and CDR2 from the germline V gene are SQVTM and ANQGSEA. The CDR3 consists of 15 residues. Trimming at V came to 7 bases and at J to 4 bases, leaving 15 bases not matched to a gene.

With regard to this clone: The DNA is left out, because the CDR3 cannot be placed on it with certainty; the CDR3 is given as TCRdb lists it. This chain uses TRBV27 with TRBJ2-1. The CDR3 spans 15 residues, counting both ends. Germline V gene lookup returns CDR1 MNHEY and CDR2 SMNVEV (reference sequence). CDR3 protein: CASSSSGLSYNEQFF.

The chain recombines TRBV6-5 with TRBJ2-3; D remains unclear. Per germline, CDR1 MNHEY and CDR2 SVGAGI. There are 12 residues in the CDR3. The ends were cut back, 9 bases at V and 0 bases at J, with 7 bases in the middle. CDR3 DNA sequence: TGTGCCAGTTACTCTAGCACAGATACGCAGTATTTT. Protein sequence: CASYSSTDTQYF.

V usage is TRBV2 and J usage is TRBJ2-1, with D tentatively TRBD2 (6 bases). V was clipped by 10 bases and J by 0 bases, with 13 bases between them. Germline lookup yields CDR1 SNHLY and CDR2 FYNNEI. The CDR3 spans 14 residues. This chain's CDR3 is CATQRESSYNEQFF. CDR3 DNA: TGTGCCACACAACGGGAGAGCTCCTACAATGAGCAGTTCTTC.

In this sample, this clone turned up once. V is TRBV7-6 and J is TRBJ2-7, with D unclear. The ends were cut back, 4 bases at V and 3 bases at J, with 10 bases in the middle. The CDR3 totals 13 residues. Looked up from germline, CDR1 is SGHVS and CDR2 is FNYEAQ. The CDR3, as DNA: TGTGCCAGCAGCTCAAATCTATTCTACGAGCAGTACTTC. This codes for CASSSNLFYEQYF.

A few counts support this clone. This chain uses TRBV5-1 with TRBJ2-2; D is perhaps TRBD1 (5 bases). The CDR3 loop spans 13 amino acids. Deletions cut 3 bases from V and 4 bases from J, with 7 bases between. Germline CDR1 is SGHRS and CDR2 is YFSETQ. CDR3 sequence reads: CASSWQGTGELFF. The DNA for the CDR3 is TGCGCCAGCAGCTGGCAGGGCACCGGGGAGCTGTTTTTT.

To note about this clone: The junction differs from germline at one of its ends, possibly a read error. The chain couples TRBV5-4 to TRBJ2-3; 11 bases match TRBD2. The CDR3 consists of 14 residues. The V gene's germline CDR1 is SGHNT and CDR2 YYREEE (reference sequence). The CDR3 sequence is CASSQLAGADTQYF. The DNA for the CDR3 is TGCGCCAGCAGCCAACTAGCGGGAGCAGATACGCAGTATTTT.

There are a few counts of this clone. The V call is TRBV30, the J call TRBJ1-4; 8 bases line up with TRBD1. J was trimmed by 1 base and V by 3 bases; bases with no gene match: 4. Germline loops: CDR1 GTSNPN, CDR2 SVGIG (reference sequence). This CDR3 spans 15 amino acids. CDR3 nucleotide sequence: TGTGCCTGGAGGGACAGGGAGAGAACTAATGAAAAACTGTTTTTT. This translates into CAWRDRERTNEKLFF.

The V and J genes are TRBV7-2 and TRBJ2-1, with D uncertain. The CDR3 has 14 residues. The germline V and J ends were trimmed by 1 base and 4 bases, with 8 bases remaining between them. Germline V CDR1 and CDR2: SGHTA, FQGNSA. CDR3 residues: CASSLEVPYNEQFF. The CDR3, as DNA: TGTGCCAGCAGCTTAGAGGTGCCGTACAATGAGCAGTTCTTC.

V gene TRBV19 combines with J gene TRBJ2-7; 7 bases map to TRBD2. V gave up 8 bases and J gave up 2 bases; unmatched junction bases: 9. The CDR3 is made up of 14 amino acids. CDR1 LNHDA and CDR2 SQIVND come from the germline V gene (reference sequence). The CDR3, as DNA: TGTGCCAGTGCCTCTAGCGGTATGACCTACGAGCAGTACTTC. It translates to CASASSGMTYEQYF.

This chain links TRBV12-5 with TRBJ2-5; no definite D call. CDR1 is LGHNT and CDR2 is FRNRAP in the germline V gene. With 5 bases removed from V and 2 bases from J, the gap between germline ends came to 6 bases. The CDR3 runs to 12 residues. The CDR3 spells CASGPGQETQYF. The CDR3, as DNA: TGTGCTAGTGGTCCCGGGCAAGAGACCCAGTACTTC.